The 2 T cell receptor beta chains below were found in one sample sequenced in a study of T cells in Graves' hyperthyroidism and ophthalmopathy. Regions amplified from RNA transcripts were the TCR beta CDR3 regions. Carried out on the TCR CDR3, a first-round RT-PCR used the HTBI primer set. TCRdb ran MiXCR on the multiplex PCR reads and lists one entry per CDR3 protein. The profile shows 550,000 to 800,000 distinct CDR3 sequences, roughly a sixth of them singletons. Sequenced: blood. Every receptor here comes from a man between 45 and 60 years old with Graves' hyperthyroidism.

The rearrangement links TRBV29-1 to TRBJ2-1; 10 positions agree with TRBD1. The CDR3 runs 15 residues. The V gene's germline CDR1 is SQVTM and CDR2 ANQGSEA. J gave up 8 bases and V 3 bases, and 10 bases lay outside the gene matches. The CDR3 coding sequence is TGCAGCGTTGATTTGACAGGGGGCAAGGTGGATGAGCAGTTCTTC. As protein: CSVDLTGGKVDEQFF.

This clonotype was seen only a few times. V usage is TRBV20-1 and J usage is TRBJ2-3; D perhaps matches TRBD1 (6 bases). Germline CDR1 DFQATT, CDR2 SNEGSKA (reference sequence). V was pared by 5 bases and J by 4 bases, with 13 bases between. The CDR3 extends over 13 amino acids. The CDR3 DNA reads as TGCAGTGCTTCTGGACAGTTCTCAGATACGCAGTATTTT. Translating it yields CSASGQFSDTQYF.